Below, 9 T cell receptor beta chains from the same sample are listed, as sequenced in a study of graft-versus-host responses after intestinal transplantation. Which antigens these TCRs recognize remains unknown. Using immunoSEQ multiplex PCR, the repertoire was profiled, and TCRdb retains in-frame clones only, with some absent. The sample holds 100,000 to 140,000 clones; approximately 88% are singletons and the top ten take roughly 0.71%. The sequenced sample was unstimulated CD4+ T cells sorted from spleen or lymph node cells, obtained before transplant. Source of these receptors: a human donor who was the organ donor for an intestinal transplant.

The CDR3 sequence: CASSPERSHEQYF. CDR3 DNA sequence: TGTGCCAGCTCGCCCGAAAGAAGCCACGAGCAGTACTTC. The gene calls are TRBV18 and TRBJ2-7; no clear D gene. The germline V gene encodes CDR1 KGHSH and CDR2 LQKENI. V was shortened by 6 bases and J by 5 bases, with 14 bases between the two germline ends. The CDR3 is made up of 13 amino acids.

The chain carries TRBV4-1 and TRBJ2-1; no reliable D call. The CDR3 loop spans 15 amino acids. V was pared by 3 bases and J by 8 bases, with 17 bases between. In germline, CDR1 is MGHRA, CDR2 YSYEKL. As DNA, the CDR3 is TGCGCCAGCAGCCAGAATCGGGCGAGCTTTCATGAGCAGTTCTTC. Amino acids: CASSQNRASFHEQFF.

This chain uses TRBV5-6 with TRBJ1-1, with D maybe TRBD1 (6 bases). Germline CDR1 and CDR2: SGHDT and YYEEEE. V was cut by 0 bases and J by 4 bases, with 10 bases left in between. This CDR3 contains 14 residues. The CDR3 reads CASSLGQVTTEAFF. CDR3 sequence (DNA): TGTGCCAGCAGCTTGGGACAGGTTACCACTGAAGCTTTCTTT.

This clone has a handful of counts. This sequence joins TRBV2 and TRBJ1-5; the match to TRBD1 covers 7 bases. The CDR3 covers 14 residues. With V trimmed by 4 bases and J by 2 bases, 2 bases remained unmatched. Germline values: CDR1 SNHLY, CDR2 FYNNEI. The CDR3 coding sequence is TGTGCCAGCAGTGGACAGGGTGGCAATCAGCCCCAGCATTTT. This encodes CASSGQGGNQPQHF.

This rearrangement joins TRBV2 to TRBJ2-3; 9 positions match TRBD2. Trimming at V came to 6 bases and at J to 0 bases, leaving 1 base not matched to a gene. The CDR3 sequence is 14 residues long. The germline gives CDR1 SNHLY, CDR2 FYNNEI. The CDR3 nucleotides read TGTGCCAGCAGGCTAGCGGGAAGCACAGATACGCAGTATTTT. Amino acid sequence: CASRLAGSTDTQYF. The complete variable domain, with remaining parts taken from reference TRBV2 and TRBJ2-3, reads EPEVTQTPSHQVTQMGQEVILRCVPISNHLYFYWYRQILGQKVEFLVSFYNNEISEKSEIFDDQFSVERPDGSNFTLKIRSTKLEDSAMYFCASRLAGSTDTQYFGPGTRLTVL.

The chain couples TRBV6-6 to TRBJ2-3; D unclear. With 7 bases removed from V and 5 bases from J, the gap between germline ends came to 10 bases. The germline V gene has CDR1 MNHNY and CDR2 SVGAGI (reference sequence). CDR3 length equals 12 residues. CDR3 protein: CASNGERDTQYF. As DNA, the CDR3 is TGTGCCAGCAACGGCGAGAGAGATACGCAGTATTTT.

The chain employs TRBV9 and TRBJ1-2; D might be TRBD1 (5 bases). V lost 0 bases to trimming and J lost 3 bases, with 12 bases between them. In germline, CDR1 is SGDLS, CDR2 YYNGEE. The CDR3 spans 15 residues. The CDR3 spells CASSVGEQGYYGYTF. For the CDR3, the DNA is TGTGCCAGCAGCGTAGGTGAGCAGGGTTACTATGGCTACACCTTC.

The chain uses TRBV6-1 and TRBJ1-3; D not certain. V was pared by 6 bases and J by 0 bases, with 12 bases between. CDR3 length: 15 amino acids. Germline V gene lookup returns CDR1 MNHNS and CDR2 SASEGT. CDR3 in amino acids: CASRSGSNSGNTIYF. CDR3 DNA sequence: TGTGCCAGCAGATCGGGATCCAACTCTGGAAACACCATATATTTT.

The chain is built from TRBV13 and TRBJ2-3, with 9 bases that match TRBD2. Germline CDR1 and CDR2: PRHDT and FYEKMQ (reference sequence). Trimming cost V 5 bases and J 3 bases; bases outside gene matches: 9. This CDR3 spans 16 amino acids. For the CDR3, the DNA is TGTGCCAGCAGCCAACCAGCGGGGGGATTAACAGATACGCAGTATTTT. Protein: CASSQPAGGLTDTQYF.